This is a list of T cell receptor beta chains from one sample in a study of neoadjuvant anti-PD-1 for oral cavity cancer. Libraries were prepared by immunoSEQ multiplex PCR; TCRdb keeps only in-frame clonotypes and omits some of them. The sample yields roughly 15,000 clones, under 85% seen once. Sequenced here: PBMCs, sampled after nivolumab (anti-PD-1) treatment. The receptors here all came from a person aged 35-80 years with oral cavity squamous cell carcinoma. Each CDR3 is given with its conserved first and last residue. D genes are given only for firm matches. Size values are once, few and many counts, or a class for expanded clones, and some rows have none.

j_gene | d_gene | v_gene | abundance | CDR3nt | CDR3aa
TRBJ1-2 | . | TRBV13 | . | TGTGCCAGCAGCTGGGGGACGGGGATCAACTATGGCTACACCTTC | CASSWGTGINYGYTF
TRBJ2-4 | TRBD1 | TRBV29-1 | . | TGCAGCGTGGAGGGACAGGGTGAAAACATTCAGTACTTC | CSVEGQGENIQYF
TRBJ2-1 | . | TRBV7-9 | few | TGTGCCAGCAGCGCCTTGAACGGGATGGGTGAGCAGTTCTTC | CASSALNGMGEQFF
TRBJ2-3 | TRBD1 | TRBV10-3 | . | TGTGCCATCAGTGGAGCCCGGGACAGGGGGGAACGGGGCACAGATACGCAGTATTTT | CAISGARDRGERGTDTQYF
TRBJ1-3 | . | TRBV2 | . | TGTGCCAGCAGTGAATGGGTTCGGTGGTCTGGAAACACCATATATTTT | CASSEWVRWSGNTIYF
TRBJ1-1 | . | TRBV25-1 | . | TGTGCCAGCAGTGAATCAGACAAATTGAACACTGAAGCTTTCTTT | CASSESDKLNTEAFF
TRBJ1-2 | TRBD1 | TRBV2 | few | TGTGCCAGCAGTGGCGGACAGGGGGTGGTCGGCTATGGCTACACCTTC | CASSGGQGVVGYGYTF
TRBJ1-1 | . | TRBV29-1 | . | TGCGCAGGAGGGGGGGTGAACACTGAAGCTTTCTTT | CAGGGVNTEAFF
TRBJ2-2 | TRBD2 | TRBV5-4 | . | TGTGCCAGCAGCTTGTTTGGGGGGGTAGGGGAGCTGTTTTTT | CASSLFGGVGELFF
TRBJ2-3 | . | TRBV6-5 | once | TGTGCCAGCAGTCCGGGACATAGCACAGATACGCAGTATTTT | CASSPGHSTDTQYF
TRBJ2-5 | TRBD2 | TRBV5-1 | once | TGCGCCAGCAGCCAATTGACTAGCGGGCCGAAGGAGACCCAGTACTTC | CASSQLTSGPKETQYF
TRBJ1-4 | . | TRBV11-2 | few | TGTGCCAGCAGCTTGATTTTGGGGGAAAAACTGTTTTTT | CASSLILGEKLFF
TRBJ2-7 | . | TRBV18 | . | TGTGCCAGCTCCCCGGACAGTCGCGAGCAGTACTTC | CASSPDSREQYF
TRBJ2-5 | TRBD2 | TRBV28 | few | TGTGCCAGCAAGACAGCGGGAGAGTTGGAGACCCAGTACTTC | CASKTAGELETQYF
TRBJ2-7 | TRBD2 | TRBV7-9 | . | TGTGCCAGCAGCTTAAGCGGGAGGGCCTCCGACGAGCAGTACTTC | CASSLSGRASDEQYF
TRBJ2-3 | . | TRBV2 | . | TGTGCCAGCAGTGAAGCGGAGGGACAGAAACGGACTAGCACAGATACGCAGTATTTT | CASSEAEGQKRTSTDTQYF
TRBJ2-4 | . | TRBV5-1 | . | TGCGCCAGCAGCCAAAGCGACCTAGCCAAAAACATTCAGTACTTC | CASSQSDLAKNIQYF
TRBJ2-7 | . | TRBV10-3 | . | TGTGCCACTGGGACCTCAGTGGTACAGTCTAGCGAGCAGTACTTC | CATGTSVVQSSEQYF